This T cell receptor beta chain was found in a study of T cell responses to AZD1222 COVID-19 vaccine. The CDR3 has 17 residues. In germline, CDR1 is SGHNT, CDR2 YENEEA. With respect to this clone: One end of the junction is discordant with germline, which a read error may explain.

Profiling relied on immunoSEQ multiplex PCR, and the TCRdb table lists in-frame clones only, not all of them. The sample yields roughly 120,000 clones, roughly 90% seen once. The chain has TRBV11-3 and TRBJ2-4; TRBD2 matches at 8 bases. This receptor was taken from an adult who received the AZD1222 COVID-19 vaccine. Here the sequenced sample was peripheral blood, taken 28 days after the second AZD1222 dose. CDR3 in DNA: TGTGCCCGCAGCTTAGACGGGGGGGCTAGGGGCAAAAACATTCAGTACTTC. This sequence encodes CARSLDGGARGKNIQYF.